This T cell receptor beta chain derives from a study of T cell responses to AZD1222 COVID-19 vaccine. Data came from immunoSEQ multiplex PCR; TCRdb stores just in-frame clones and leaves some out. The sample has 120,000 to 150,000 clones, approximately 90% seen once. Second doses that came at about 4 or about 12 weeks were put together. Concerning this clone: Its antigen remains unidentified.

CDR1 LNHDA and CDR2 SQIVND come from the germline V gene (reference sequence). The CDR3 totals 15 residues. Deletions cut 3 bases from V and 5 bases from J, with 16 bases between. The study, taken as a whole, reports: The reported proportion of spike-specific TCRs targeting unmutated variant regions was nearly half. Distributed over spike, vaccine-associated CD4 TCRs predominated at 160-218 and 743-854. Donors skewed white British and female; clonal diversity was possibly underestimated.

This sequence joins TRBV19 and TRBJ2-5, with D perhaps TRBD1 or TRBD2 (6 bases each). This TCR came from an adult who received the AZD1222 COVID-19 vaccine. The input for sequencing was peripheral blood, taken 28 days after the second AZD1222 dose. CDR3 DNA: TGTGCCAGTAGTATCTCCGGGGGCCTCGGGGAGACCCAGTACTTC. Its translation: CASSISGGLGETQYF. Together with reference TRBV19 and TRBJ2-5, the CDR3 gives the full variable domain: DGGITQSPKYLFRKEGQNVTLSCEQNLNHDAMYWYRQDPGQGLRLIYYSQIVNDFQKGDIAEGYSVSREKKESFPLTVTSAQKNPTAFYLCASSISGGLGETQYFGPGTRLLVL.